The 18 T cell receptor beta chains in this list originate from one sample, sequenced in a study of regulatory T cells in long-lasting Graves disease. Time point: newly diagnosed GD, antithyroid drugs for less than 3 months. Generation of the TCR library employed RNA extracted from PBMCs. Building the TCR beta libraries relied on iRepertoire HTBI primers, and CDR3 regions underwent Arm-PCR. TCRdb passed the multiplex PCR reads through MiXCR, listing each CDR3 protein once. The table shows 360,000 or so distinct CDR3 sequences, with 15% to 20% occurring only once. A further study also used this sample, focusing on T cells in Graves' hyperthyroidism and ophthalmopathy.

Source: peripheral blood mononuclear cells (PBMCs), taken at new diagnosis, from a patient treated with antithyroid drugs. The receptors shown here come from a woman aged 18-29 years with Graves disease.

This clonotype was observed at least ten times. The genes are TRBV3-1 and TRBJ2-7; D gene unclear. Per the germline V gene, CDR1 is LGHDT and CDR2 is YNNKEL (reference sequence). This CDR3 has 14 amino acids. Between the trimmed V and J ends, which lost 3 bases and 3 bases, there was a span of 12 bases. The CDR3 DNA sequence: TGTGCCAGCAGCCACCTTAGTAGTGTCTACGAGCAGTACTTC. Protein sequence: CASSHLSSVYEQYF.

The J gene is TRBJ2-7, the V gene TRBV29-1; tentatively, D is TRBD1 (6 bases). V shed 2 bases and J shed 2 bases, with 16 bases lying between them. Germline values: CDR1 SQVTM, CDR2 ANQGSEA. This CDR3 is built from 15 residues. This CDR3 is CSVERTALTPYEQYF. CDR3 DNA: TGCAGCGTTGAACGGACAGCCCTAACCCCCTACGAGCAGTACTTC.

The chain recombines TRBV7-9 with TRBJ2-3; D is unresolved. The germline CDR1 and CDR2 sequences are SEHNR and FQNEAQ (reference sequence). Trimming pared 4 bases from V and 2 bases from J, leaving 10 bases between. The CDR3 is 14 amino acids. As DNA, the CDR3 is TGTGCCAGCAGCTCTCAGAACCCCACAGATACGCAGTATTTT. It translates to CASSSQNPTDTQYF.

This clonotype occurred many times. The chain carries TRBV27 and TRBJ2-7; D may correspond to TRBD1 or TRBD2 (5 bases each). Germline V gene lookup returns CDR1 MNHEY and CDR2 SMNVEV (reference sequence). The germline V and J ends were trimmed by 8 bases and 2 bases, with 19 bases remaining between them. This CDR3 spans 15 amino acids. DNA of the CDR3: TGTGCCAGCCACCTTGGGGGTGAGGGTCCCTACGAGCAGTACTTC. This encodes CASHLGGEGPYEQYF.

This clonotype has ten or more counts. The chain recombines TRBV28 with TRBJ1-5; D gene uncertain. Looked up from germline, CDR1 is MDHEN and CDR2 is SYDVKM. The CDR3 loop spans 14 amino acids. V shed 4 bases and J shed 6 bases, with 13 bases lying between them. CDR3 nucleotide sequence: TGTGCCAGCAGTTGGCAGGCCCTTAGTCAGCCCCAGCATTTT. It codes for CASSWQALSQPQHF.

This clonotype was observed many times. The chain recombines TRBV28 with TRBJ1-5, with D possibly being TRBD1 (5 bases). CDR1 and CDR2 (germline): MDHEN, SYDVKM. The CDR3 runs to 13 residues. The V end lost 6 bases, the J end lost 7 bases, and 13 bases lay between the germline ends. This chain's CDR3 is CASSPGLRQPQHF. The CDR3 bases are TGTGCCAGCAGCCCAGGGCTCAGGCAGCCCCAGCATTTT.

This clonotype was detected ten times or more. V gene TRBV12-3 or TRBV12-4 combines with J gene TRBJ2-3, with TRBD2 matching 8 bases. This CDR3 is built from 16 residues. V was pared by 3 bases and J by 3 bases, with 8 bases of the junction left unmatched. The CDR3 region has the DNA TGTGCCAGCAGTTTCCGGGGGGGGATGAGGACAGATACGCAGTATTTT. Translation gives CASSFRGGMRTDTQYF.

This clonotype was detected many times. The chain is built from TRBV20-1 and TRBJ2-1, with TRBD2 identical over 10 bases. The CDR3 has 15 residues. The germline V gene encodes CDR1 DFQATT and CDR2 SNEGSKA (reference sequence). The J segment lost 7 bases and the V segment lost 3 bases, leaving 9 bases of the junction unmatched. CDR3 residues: CSASVGLANQNEQFF. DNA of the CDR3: TGCAGTGCTAGTGTGGGACTAGCGAACCAGAATGAGCAGTTCTTC.

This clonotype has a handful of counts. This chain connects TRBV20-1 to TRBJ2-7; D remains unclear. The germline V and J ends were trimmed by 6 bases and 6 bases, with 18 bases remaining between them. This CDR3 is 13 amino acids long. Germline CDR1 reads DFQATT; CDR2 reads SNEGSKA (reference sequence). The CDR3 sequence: CSAPQRVFGEQYF. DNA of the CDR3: TGCAGTGCCCCTCAACGGGTATTTGGCGAGCAGTACTTC.

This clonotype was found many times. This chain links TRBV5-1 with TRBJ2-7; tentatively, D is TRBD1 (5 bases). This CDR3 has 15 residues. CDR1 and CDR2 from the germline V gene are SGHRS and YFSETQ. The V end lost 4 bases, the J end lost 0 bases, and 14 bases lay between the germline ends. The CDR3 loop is CASSPGHADSYEQYF. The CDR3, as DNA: TGCGCCAGCAGCCCAGGACATGCTGACTCCTACGAGCAGTACTTC.

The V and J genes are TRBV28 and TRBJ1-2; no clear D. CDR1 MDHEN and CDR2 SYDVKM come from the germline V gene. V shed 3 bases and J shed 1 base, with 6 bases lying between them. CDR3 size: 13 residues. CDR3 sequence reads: CASSFNSNYGYTF. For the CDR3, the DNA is TGTGCCAGCAGTTTCAACAGTAACTATGGCTACACCTTC.

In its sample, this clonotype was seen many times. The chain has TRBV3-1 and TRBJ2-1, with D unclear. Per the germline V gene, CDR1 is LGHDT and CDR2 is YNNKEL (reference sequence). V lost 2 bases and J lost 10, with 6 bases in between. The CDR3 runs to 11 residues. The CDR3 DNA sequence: TGTGCCAGCAGCCAATATTGGGAGCAGTTCTTC. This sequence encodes CASSQYWEQFF.

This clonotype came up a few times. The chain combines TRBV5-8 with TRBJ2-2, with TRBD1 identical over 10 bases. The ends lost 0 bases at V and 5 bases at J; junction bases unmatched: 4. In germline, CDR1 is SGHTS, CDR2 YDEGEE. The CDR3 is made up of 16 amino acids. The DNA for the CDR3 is TGTGCCAGCAGCTTGGGACAGGGGGCAGAAACCGGGGAGCTGTTTTTT. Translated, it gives CASSLGQGAETGELFF.

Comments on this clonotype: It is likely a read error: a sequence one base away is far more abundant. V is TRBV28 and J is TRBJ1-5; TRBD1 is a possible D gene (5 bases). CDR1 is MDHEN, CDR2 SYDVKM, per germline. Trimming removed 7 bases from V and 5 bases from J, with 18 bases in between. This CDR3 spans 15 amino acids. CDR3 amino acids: CASNPPGSGHQPQHF. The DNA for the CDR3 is TGTGCCAGCAACCCCCCCGGCTCAGGGCATCAGCCCCAGCATTTT.

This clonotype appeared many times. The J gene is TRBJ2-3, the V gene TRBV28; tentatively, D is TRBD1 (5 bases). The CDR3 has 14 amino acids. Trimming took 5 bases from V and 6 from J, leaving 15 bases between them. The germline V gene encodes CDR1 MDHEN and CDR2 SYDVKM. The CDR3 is CASSPPRVMDTQYF. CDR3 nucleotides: TGTGCCAGCAGTCCGCCCAGGGTAATGGATACGCAGTATTTT.

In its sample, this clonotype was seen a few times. The CDR3 reads CASSLYGTGMNQPQHF. The CDR3 DNA sequence: TGTGCCAGCAGCTTATATGGGACAGGGATGAATCAGCCCCAGCATTTT. The genes are TRBV7-9 and TRBJ1-5; 9 positions agree with TRBD1. Trimming at V came to 2 bases and at J to 4 bases, leaving 6 bases not matched to a gene. Germline V gene lookup returns CDR1 SEHNR and CDR2 FQNEAQ (reference sequence). The CDR3 sequence is 16 residues long.

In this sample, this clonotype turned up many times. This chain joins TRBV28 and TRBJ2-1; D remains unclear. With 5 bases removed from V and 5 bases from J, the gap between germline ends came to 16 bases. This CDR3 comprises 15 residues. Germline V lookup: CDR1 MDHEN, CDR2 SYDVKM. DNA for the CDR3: TGTGCCAGCAGTCCCCACGTAGTTCACCACAATGAGCAGTTCTTC. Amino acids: CASSPHVVHHNEQFF.

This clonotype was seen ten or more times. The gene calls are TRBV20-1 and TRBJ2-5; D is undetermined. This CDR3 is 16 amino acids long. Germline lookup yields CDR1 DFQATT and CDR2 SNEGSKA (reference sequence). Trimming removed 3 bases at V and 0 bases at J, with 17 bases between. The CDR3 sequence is CSASRVETWYQETQYF. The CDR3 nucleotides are TGCAGTGCTAGTCGGGTAGAGACTTGGTACCAAGAGACCCAGTACTTC.